This TCR beta chain is from a study of early T cells in non-severe SARS-CoV-2 infection. Study-wide context: Sequencing targeted bulk RNA from unsorted whole blood, leaving chains unpaired.

This clonotype was detected many times. The antigen is unknown. This CDR3 contains 14 residues. Trimming removed 8 bases from V and 5 bases from J; junction bases left unmatched: 9. Germline loops: CDR1 MNHEY, CDR2 SVGAGI. Unique molecular identifiers were attached to individual cDNA molecules. TCRdb fed the 5' RACE reads into MiXCR, producing one record per CDR3 protein. Of 30,000 or so distinct CDR3 sequences in the sample, 5% to 6.5% are singletons; the top ten hold about 3.5%. Notes on the study in general: Matches to VDJdb favored anti-spike CD8 responses and missed private and CD4 specificities.

This chain joins TRBV6-5 and TRBJ2-5; 9 bases map to TRBD1. The source material was whole blood. The origin of this receptor is an adult who was a healthcare worker with PCR-confirmed SARS-CoV-2 infection or an uninfected control (not recorded which). Here the CDR3 DNA reads TGTGCCAGCTGTCCGGGACAGGGATGTGAGACCCAGTACTTC. Encoded protein: CASCPGQGCETQYF.